Listed below are T cell receptor beta chains from one sample, sequenced in a study of Graves' ophthalmopathy and Graves' hyperthyroidism. A single record per CDR3 protein comes from TCRdb applying MiXCR to the multiplex PCR reads. Counted here are about 23,000 distinct CDR3 sequences, roughly 50% occurring once; the ten biggest clones make up under 8.5%. The sequenced sample was peripheral blood. The receptors were sampled from an adult woman with stable Graves' hyperthyroidism. Each CDR3 is given with its conserved first and last residue. Each record gives: J gene, V gene, clone size, D gene, CDR3 DNA, CDR3 protein. A D gene is named only where the DNA matches it firmly. Clone size is given for some rows only: seen once, a few or many times, or a class if the clone is expanded.

j_gene: TRBJ2-4
v_gene: TRBV5-4
abundance: NA
d_gene: TRBD1
CDR3nt: TGTGCCAGCAGCACACAGGGGACCAAAAACATTCAGTACTTC
CDR3aa: CASSTQGTKNIQYF

j_gene: TRBJ2-5
v_gene: TRBV27
abundance: many
d_gene: TRBD2
CDR3nt: TGTGCCAGCAGTCGGGGGGAGGCCCAGTACTTC
CDR3aa: CASSRGEAQYF

j_gene: TRBJ2-4
v_gene: TRBV7-2
abundance: once
d_gene: NA
CDR3nt: TGTGCCAGCAGCTTAGATAGCGGAATAGCCAAAAACATTCAGTACTTC
CDR3aa: CASSLDSGIAKNIQYF

j_gene: TRBJ2-7
v_gene: TRBV20-1
abundance: NA
d_gene: TRBD2
CDR3nt: TGCAGTGCTAGAGCCCGGCTGACTAGCGGACCCGGGCCCGAGCAGTACTTC
CDR3aa: CSARARLTSGPGPEQYF

j_gene: TRBJ1-2
v_gene: TRBV12-3/TRBV12-4
abundance: many
d_gene: NA
CDR3nt: TGTGCCAGCACCCGAGGGAACAGGCCCCTCTATGGCTACACCTTC
CDR3aa: CASTRGNRPLYGYTF

j_gene: TRBJ2-1
v_gene: TRBV20-1
abundance: NA
d_gene: NA
CDR3nt: TGCAGCGCCAACCTACCGCAAAGCAACTCCTACAATGAGCAGTTCTTC
CDR3aa: CSANLPQSNSYNEQFF

j_gene: TRBJ1-4
v_gene: TRBV25-1
abundance: NA
d_gene: NA
CDR3nt: TGTGCCAGCAGTGAACGAAGTCGGAGCCCCATGCGAAAACTGTTTTTT
CDR3aa: CASSERSRSPMRKLFF

j_gene: TRBJ2-1
v_gene: TRBV3-1
abundance: many
d_gene: NA
CDR3nt: TGTGCCAGCAGCGGCGCATCCTACAATGAGCAGTTCTTC
CDR3aa: CASSGASYNEQFF

j_gene: TRBJ2-1
v_gene: TRBV6-5
abundance: NA
d_gene: NA
CDR3nt: TGTGCCAGCAGTTATTTACTTGAGACATTTACCTACAATGAGCAGTTCTTC
CDR3aa: CASSYLLETFTYNEQFF

j_gene: TRBJ2-5
v_gene: TRBV7-9
abundance: NA
d_gene: NA
CDR3nt: TGTGTCCAGGGACGTGAGACCCAGTACTTC
CDR3aa: CVQGRETQYF

j_gene: TRBJ2-2
v_gene: TRBV10-3
abundance: NA
d_gene: TRBD2
CDR3nt: TGTGCCATCAGTGAGATAACTAGCGGTTCCACCGGGGAGCTGTTTTTT
CDR3aa: CAISEITSGSTGELFF

j_gene: TRBJ1-6
v_gene: TRBV9
abundance: medium-sized
d_gene: TRBD1
CDR3nt: TGTGCCAGCAGCACGGGACAGACTAATTCACCCCTCCACTTT
CDR3aa: CASSTGQTNSPLHF

j_gene: TRBJ1-1
v_gene: TRBV6-5
abundance: NA
d_gene: NA
CDR3nt: TGTGCCAGCAGTTACGCCCGAAGTAGGGCCACTGAAGCTTTCTTT
CDR3aa: CASSYARSRATEAFF

j_gene: TRBJ2-3
v_gene: TRBV7-2
abundance: NA
d_gene: NA
CDR3nt: TGTGCCAGCAGCTTAGGTGTGGTTCCGGCCGATACGCAGTATTTC
CDR3aa: CASSLGVVPADTQYF

j_gene: TRBJ2-2
v_gene: TRBV27
abundance: many
d_gene: NA
CDR3nt: TGTGCCAGCAGTTTACCCCCGAACACCGGGGAGCTGTTTTTT
CDR3aa: CASSLPPNTGELFF

j_gene: TRBJ1-4
v_gene: TRBV25-1
abundance: NA
d_gene: NA
CDR3nt: TGTGCCAGCAGTCATTTCGGAAATAATGAACAACTGTTTTTT
CDR3aa: CASSHFGNNEQLFF

j_gene: TRBJ2-3
v_gene: TRBV13
abundance: NA
d_gene: TRBD1
CDR3nt: TGTGCCAGCAGCTTCGACAGGGGGCGCGATACGCAGTATTTT
CDR3aa: CASSFDRGRDTQYF

j_gene: TRBJ2-7
v_gene: TRBV25-1
abundance: few
d_gene: NA
CDR3nt: TGTGCCAGCAGTGATTCCGGGACAAGGCCCTACGAGCAGTACTTC
CDR3aa: CASSDSGTRPYEQYF

j_gene: TRBJ2-2
v_gene: TRBV19
abundance: NA
d_gene: NA
CDR3nt: TGTGCCAGTAGTTCTTGGGTGGAGCTGTTTTTT
CDR3aa: CASSSWVELFF

j_gene: TRBJ1-6
v_gene: TRBV19
abundance: NA
d_gene: NA
CDR3nt: TGTGCCAGTAGTCCGCTCTGGGATGACTATAATTCACCCCTCCACTTT
CDR3aa: CASSPLWDDYNSPLHF

j_gene: TRBJ1-5
v_gene: TRBV6-2/TRBV6-3
abundance: many
d_gene: TRBD1
CDR3nt: TGTGCCAGCACATGGTCACCCCTAGGGACAGGCAATCAGCCCCAGCATTTT
CDR3aa: CASTWSPLGTGNQPQHF

j_gene: TRBJ1-2
v_gene: TRBV6-5
abundance: few
d_gene: NA
CDR3nt: TGTGCCAGCAGTTACAACTTCGGGACGTCTAACTATGGCTACACCTTC
CDR3aa: CASSYNFGTSNYGYTF

j_gene: TRBJ2-2
v_gene: TRBV19
abundance: many
d_gene: TRBD1
CDR3nt: TGTGCCAGTAGTCCCCGAATGACAGGGGCTAACACCGGGGAGCTGTTTTTT
CDR3aa: CASSPRMTGANTGELFF

j_gene: TRBJ1-5
v_gene: TRBV6-2/TRBV6-3
abundance: NA
d_gene: NA
CDR3nt: TGTGCCAGCATCCTAGCGGGGGGGCGCACAGGTACGCAGCATTTT
CDR3aa: CASILAGGRTGTQHF

j_gene: TRBJ1-5
v_gene: TRBV19
abundance: medium-sized
d_gene: NA
CDR3nt: TGTGCCAGTACCTTTGACTTGGTTCACCAGCCCCAGCATTTT
CDR3aa: CASTFDLVHQPQHF

j_gene: TRBJ2-1
v_gene: TRBV20-1
abundance: NA
d_gene: NA
CDR3nt: TGCAGTGCTAGAGAACGAGGGCGAAATGAGCAGTTCTTC
CDR3aa: CSARERGRNEQFF

j_gene: TRBJ2-3
v_gene: TRBV19
abundance: NA
d_gene: NA
CDR3nt: TGTGCCAGTAGTGGGTTGACTAGCACAGATACGCAGTATTTT
CDR3aa: CASSGLTSTDTQYF

j_gene: TRBJ2-7
v_gene: TRBV15
abundance: medium-sized
d_gene: TRBD2
CDR3nt: TGTGCCACCAGCAGAACTACTAGCGGGAGTTACGAGCAGTACTTC
CDR3aa: CATSRTTSGSYEQYF

j_gene: TRBJ1-1
v_gene: TRBV10-3
abundance: NA
d_gene: NA
CDR3nt: TGTGCCATCAGTGAGCCCATTGCAGCAGAAGCTTTCTTT
CDR3aa: CAISEPIAAEAFF

j_gene: TRBJ2-5
v_gene: TRBV27
abundance: NA
d_gene: NA
CDR3nt: TGTGCCAGCAGTAACACCGGGCCGTACAATGAGACCCAGTACTTC
CDR3aa: CASSNTGPYNETQYF

j_gene: TRBJ2-5
v_gene: TRBV5-8
abundance: many
d_gene: NA
CDR3nt: TGTGCCAGCAGCTTGGAGGCTAGATTACAAGCGACCCAGTACTTC
CDR3aa: CASSLEARLQATQYF

j_gene: TRBJ2-7
v_gene: TRBV15
abundance: NA
d_gene: NA
CDR3nt: TGTGCCACCAGCAGAGATGGAGGTCGGCGGACAGAAGCCTACGAGCAGTACTTC
CDR3aa: CATSRDGGRRTEAYEQYF

j_gene: TRBJ2-7
v_gene: TRBV5-6
abundance: medium-sized
d_gene: NA
CDR3nt: TGTGCCAGCAGCTTTTACGGGCTCGAGCAGTACTTC
CDR3aa: CASSFYGLEQYF

j_gene: TRBJ2-3
v_gene: TRBV28
abundance: many
d_gene: TRBD2
CDR3nt: TGTGCCAGCAGTTCCCCCGGAGCGGGAGTGGATACGCAGTATTTT
CDR3aa: CASSSPGAGVDTQYF

j_gene: TRBJ2-7
v_gene: TRBV10-3
abundance: NA
d_gene: NA
CDR3nt: TGTGCCATCAGACAGGAACACTCCTACGAGCAGTACTTC
CDR3aa: CAIRQEHSYEQYF

j_gene: TRBJ2-3
v_gene: TRBV20-1
abundance: NA
d_gene: NA
CDR3nt: TGCGGTGCTAGGGAGGGGGGGCCCATGGGCACAGATTCGCAGTATTTT
CDR3aa: CGAREGGPMGTDSQYF

j_gene: TRBJ2-1
v_gene: TRBV6-2/TRBV6-3
abundance: many
d_gene: NA
CDR3nt: TGTGCCAGCAGTTACAAGTCCCAGGCCAATGAGCAGTTCTTC
CDR3aa: CASSYKSQANEQFF

j_gene: TRBJ2-7
v_gene: TRBV7-9
abundance: medium-sized
d_gene: NA
CDR3nt: TGTGCCAGCAGCCCAAGACCGACGCCCCCCTACGAGCAGTACTTC
CDR3aa: CASSPRPTPPYEQYF

j_gene: TRBJ2-1
v_gene: TRBV9
abundance: once
d_gene: TRBD2
CDR3nt: TGTGCCAGCAGCTCCGAACCTCCGGGACTAGCGGGAGGGCCGGGTTACAATGAGCAGTTCTTC
CDR3aa: CASSSEPPGLAGGPGYNEQFF

j_gene: TRBJ1-1
v_gene: TRBV5-4
abundance: many
d_gene: TRBD1
CDR3nt: TGTGCCAGCAGCCCATTGACAGGGGGTGGCTTCACTGAAGCTTTCTTT
CDR3aa: CASSPLTGGGFTEAFF

j_gene: TRBJ2-1
v_gene: TRBV20-1
abundance: NA
d_gene: TRBD2
CDR3nt: TGCAGTGCTAGAGATCCTAGCGGGAGGGGTGCGGATGAGCAGTTCTTC
CDR3aa: CSARDPSGRGADEQFF

j_gene: TRBJ2-5
v_gene: TRBV5-1
abundance: many
d_gene: TRBD2
CDR3nt: TGCGCCAGCAGCCGCGGGACTAGCGGACAAGAGACCCAGTACTTC
CDR3aa: CASSRGTSGQETQYF

j_gene: TRBJ2-5
v_gene: TRBV4-1
abundance: many
d_gene: NA
CDR3nt: TGCGCCAGCAGCCACGGACCTCCGGGGGAGACCCAGTACTTC
CDR3aa: CASSHGPPGETQYF

j_gene: TRBJ2-5
v_gene: TRBV2
abundance: NA
d_gene: TRBD1
CDR3nt: TGTGCCAGCAACTACGAACAGGGGGTTCAAGAGACCCAGTACTTC
CDR3aa: CASNYEQGVQETQYF

j_gene: TRBJ2-7
v_gene: TRBV5-6
abundance: NA
d_gene: TRBD1
CDR3nt: TGCGCCAGCAGCCAAGACCCATTCCCGGGACAGGGCAATTACGTGCAGTACTTC
CDR3aa: CASSQDPFPGQGNYVQYF

j_gene: TRBJ2-7
v_gene: TRBV24-1
abundance: medium-sized
d_gene: NA
CDR3nt: TGTGCCACCAGTGACCAGAGGCGAAAACAGTACTTC
CDR3aa: CATSDQRRKQYF

j_gene: TRBJ2-7
v_gene: TRBV6-2/TRBV6-3
abundance: many
d_gene: NA
CDR3nt: TGTGCCTCACATAAACGGGGTCTTCACTCCTACGAGCAGTACTTC
CDR3aa: CASHKRGLHSYEQYF

j_gene: TRBJ2-1
v_gene: TRBV24-1
abundance: medium-sized
d_gene: TRBD2
CDR3nt: TGTGCCACCAGTGGCGGGGGCTACAATGAGCAGTTCTTC
CDR3aa: CATSGGGYNEQFF